A single sample gave rise to the 21 T cell receptor beta chains below, sequenced in a study of T cells after yellow fever vaccination. TCRdb re-analysed the 5' RACE reads in MiXCR, keeping a single row per CDR3 protein. The table includes roughly 250,000 distinct CDR3 sequences, roughly 13% detected once. The sample consisted of CD4+ T cells sorted from PBMCs, taken 45 days after the yellow fever booster vaccination. These receptors were obtained from a man younger than 45 who received the YFV17D yellow fever vaccine.

This rearrangement joins TRBV4-3 to TRBJ2-7; D not resolved. There are 16 residues in the CDR3. CDR1 is LGHNA, CDR2 YSLEER, per germline. Trimming stripped 1 base from V and 6 bases from J, with 19 bases between. CDR3 protein: CASSQGTNNRRTEQYF. Written as DNA, the CDR3 is TGCGCCAGCAGCCAAGGGACCAACAATCGGCGTACCGAGCAGTACTTC.

The chain links TRBV6-5 to TRBJ2-1; 10 bases map to TRBD2. Germline V gene sequence: CDR1 MNHEY, CDR2 SVGAGI. CDR3 length equals 15 residues. The trim removed 1 base at V and 7 bases at J, leaving 4 bases unmatched. CDR3 protein: CASSYFSGRWNEQFF. In nucleotides, the CDR3 is TGTGCCAGCAGTTACTTTAGCGGGAGGTGGAATGAGCAGTTCTTC.

The chain carries TRBV4-3 and TRBJ2-7; 11 nucleotides align to TRBD2. The CDR3 totals 15 residues. J lost 6 bases, V lost 4 bases, and 8 bases had no gene match. Germline CDR1 reads LGHNA; CDR2 reads YSLEER. CDR3: CASSLETSGSAEQYF. DNA for the CDR3: TGCGCCAGCAGCCTAGAAACTAGCGGGAGTGCCGAGCAGTACTTC.

This clonotype was counted between two and nine times. This chain uses TRBV7-2 with TRBJ2-6; a possible D gene is TRBD1 (5 bases). The CDR3 is made up of 16 amino acids. Germline loops: CDR1 SGHTA, CDR2 FQGNSA. With 6 bases removed from V and 2 bases from J, the gap between germline ends came to 14 bases. The CDR3 region has the DNA TGTGCCAGCAGAGCTTTCCCAGGGACTGGGGCCAACGTCCTGACTTTC. This codes for CASRAFPGTGANVLTF.

This clonotype was detected a few times. This chain joins TRBV10-1 and TRBJ2-3, with 9 bases fitting TRBD2. From germline, CDR1 is WNHNN and CDR2 SYGVQD (reference sequence). V trimming: 0 bases; J trimming: 3 bases; junction bases outside the gene matches: 4. This CDR3 has 16 residues. CDR3 in DNA: TGCGCCAGCAGTGAGTCCGGCGGGAGGGGGACAGATACGCAGTATTTT. Residues: CASSESGGRGTDTQYF.

The rearrangement uses TRBV5-1 and TRBJ2-5, with D possibly TRBD1 on 6 matching bases. Germline lookup yields CDR1 SGHRS and CDR2 YFSETQ. CDR3 size: 16 residues. Between the trimmed V and J ends, which lost 3 bases and 1 base, there was a span of 16 bases. The CDR3 protein is CASSSSGTPIQETQYF. DNA of the CDR3: TGCGCCAGCAGCTCATCCGGGACACCTATCCAAGAGACCCAGTACTTC.

This clonotype was counted only a few times. J is TRBJ1-6 and V is TRBV28; D is unclear. The CDR3 loop spans 15 amino acids. V lost 3 bases and J 7 bases, leaving 13 bases between the germline ends. Germline V lookup: CDR1 MDHEN, CDR2 SYDVKM. For the CDR3, the DNA is TGTGCCAGCAGTTTTGGGTTCCCGGGGAATTCACCCCTCCACTTT. Its translation: CASSFGFPGNSPLHF. Full variable domain (outside the CDR3, taken from reference TRBV28 and TRBJ1-6): DVKVTQSSRYLVKRTGEKVFLECVQDMDHENMFWYRQDPGLGLRLIYFSYDVKMKEKGDIPEGYSVSREKKERFSLILESASTNQTSMYLCASSFGFPGNSPLHFGNGTRLTVT.

The chain links TRBV6-1 to TRBJ2-2; D gene uncertain. The germline CDR1 and CDR2 sequences are MNHNS and SASEGT. CDR3 size: 13 residues. The V gene lost 5 bases and the J gene lost 5 bases, with 9 bases spanning the gap. In DNA form, the CDR3 reads TGTGCCAGCAGTCCACCGGTAACCGGGGAGCTGTTTTTT. The encoded protein is CASSPPVTGELFF.

The chain uses TRBV5-1 and TRBJ1-4; the match to TRBD1 covers 11 bases. This CDR3 contains 15 residues. With 4 bases clipped from V and 7 bases from J, the junction kept 6 bases outside the gene matches. Germline V gene sequence: CDR1 SGHRS, CDR2 YFSETQ. CDR3 loop: CASSTAGTGGEKLFF. The CDR3 DNA sequence: TGCGCCAGCAGCACCGCAGGGACAGGGGGTGAAAAACTGTTTTTT.

The J gene is TRBJ2-7, the V gene TRBV20-1; TRBD2 agrees at 7 bases. CDR1 is DFQATT and CDR2 is SNEGSKA in the germline V gene (reference sequence). J gave up 2 bases and V 0 bases, and 4 bases lay outside the gene matches. The CDR3 is 14 residues long. The CDR3 sequence is CSAREVAGPYEQYF. CDR3 bases: TGCAGTGCTAGAGAGGTAGCGGGTCCCTACGAGCAGTACTTC.

For this clonotype: One end of the junction is discordant with germline, which a read error may explain. The chain joins TRBV20-1 to TRBJ2-6; 11 bases align to TRBD1. CDR3 length: 18 residues. Germline V gene data show CDR1 as DFQATT and CDR2 as SNEGSKA (reference sequence). The CDR3: CRATNPGTGGSGANVLTF. The CDR3 DNA is TGCCGTGCAACCAACCCCGGGACAGGGGGCTCTGGGGCCAACGTCCTGACTTTC.

This clonotype was counted ten times or more. This rearrangement joins TRBV12-3 or TRBV12-4 to TRBJ2-1, with 10 bases lining up with TRBD2. The junction had 14 bases not matched to a gene; V was cut back by 5 bases and J by 10 bases. CDR3 length equals 16 residues. The CDR3 reads CASSPSGLAVDKEQFF. CDR3 DNA sequence: TGTGCCAGCAGTCCATCAGGACTAGCGGTAGATAAGGAGCAGTTCTTC.

This clonotype was observed many times. V and J are TRBV20-1 and TRBJ2-1; D is unresolved. Trimming removed 5 bases from V and 4 bases from J, with 15 bases in between. The germline V gene encodes CDR1 DFQATT and CDR2 SNEGSKA (reference sequence). CDR3 size: 14 residues. Here the CDR3 reads CSAPLAGAYNEQFF. Here the CDR3 DNA reads TGCAGTGCTCCCTTGGCAGGAGCTTACAATGAGCAGTTCTTC.

As concerns this clonotype: Given a much more abundant clone one base away, this may be a read error. The J gene is TRBJ2-1, the V gene TRBV5-1, with TRBD1 matching over 10 bases. Germline V lookup: CDR1 SGHRS, CDR2 YFSETQ. The V and J ends lost 2 bases and 4 bases, in that order; junction bases with no gene match: 6. The CDR3 loop spans 16 amino acids. The CDR3 region has the DNA TGCGCCAGCAGCTTCAGCTCGGGACAGGGGTACAATGAGCAGTTCTTC. Amino acid sequence: CASSFSSGQGYNEQFF.

The sample holds many counts of this clonotype. The chain carries TRBV20-1 and TRBJ2-1; a weak D match, TRBD2 (5 bases). The CDR3 length is 14 residues. Germline V gene sequence: CDR1 DFQATT, CDR2 SNEGSKA (reference sequence). V dropped 8 bases and J dropped 4 bases, with 18 bases sitting between them. In DNA form, the CDR3 reads TGCAGTCTCGGACTCCCTGGCCGATACAATGAGCAGTTCTTC. Residues: CSLGLPGRYNEQFF.

V gene TRBV7-2 combines with J gene TRBJ2-3; D gene uncertain. The CDR3 runs to 14 residues. V was clipped by 1 base and J by 6 bases, with 11 bases between them. Looked up from germline, CDR1 is SGHTA and CDR2 is FQGNSA. The CDR3 protein is CASSLVAPLDTQYF. The CDR3 DNA sequence: TGTGCCAGCAGCTTAGTCGCGCCACTTGATACGCAGTATTTT.

The CDR3 DNA is TGTGCCAGCTCGTTTCCCGGCGCAGATACGCAGTATTTT. It yields the protein CASSFPGADTQYF. V is TRBV7-2 and J is TRBJ2-3; no reliable D call. CDR3 length: 13 amino acids. CDR1 SGHTA and CDR2 FQGNSA come from the germline V gene. V was clipped by 8 bases and J by 4 bases, with 13 bases between them.

The chain has TRBV6-2 or TRBV6-3 and TRBJ1-1, with unresolved D. In germline, CDR1 is MNHEY, CDR2 SVGEGT. Trimming stripped 4 bases from V and 0 bases from J, with 9 bases between. CDR3 size: 14 residues. CDR3 region: CASSWDQVNTEAFF. Here the CDR3 DNA reads TGTGCCAGCAGTTGGGATCAGGTGAACACTGAAGCTTTCTTT.

This clonotype appeared many times. Written as DNA, the CDR3 is TGTGCCAGCAGCAAATCCGGGGACACAGATACGCAGTATTTT. Amino acid sequence: CASSKSGDTDTQYF. The J gene is TRBJ2-3, the V gene TRBV12-3 or TRBV12-4, with D maybe TRBD2 (5 bases). V dropped 6 bases and J dropped 2 bases, with 12 bases sitting between them. This CDR3 comprises 14 residues.

This clonotype was picked up a small number of times. This rearrangement joins TRBV27 to TRBJ2-1; 8 bases map to TRBD2. The CDR3 totals 15 residues. Germline loops: CDR1 MNHEY, CDR2 SMNVEV (reference sequence). The trim removed 8 bases at V and 5 bases at J, leaving 11 bases unmatched. Written as DNA, the CDR3 is TGTGCCAGCTTCCTGAGACTAGCGAGCAACAATGAGCAGTTCTTC. It codes for CASFLRLASNNEQFF.

This clonotype was counted only a few times. The V and J genes are TRBV20-1 and TRBJ1-6; no reliable D call. Germline V lookup: CDR1 DFQATT, CDR2 SNEGSKA (reference sequence). The ends were cut back, 2 bases at V and 0 bases at J, with 8 bases in the middle. There are 15 residues in the CDR3. The CDR3 spells CSARLASSYNSPLHF. CDR3 nucleotides: TGCAGTGCTAGACTGGCTAGCTCCTATAATTCACCCCTCCACTTT.